These 4 T cell receptor beta chains share one sample of origin, sequenced in a study of blood T cell repertoires in COVID-19. Assay: immunoSEQ multiplex PCR; the TCRdb copy retains only in-frame clones and omits some. The sample includes 87,000 or so clones, around 82% of them seen just once. Sequencing used peripheral blood. The receptors were sampled from a woman at least 80 years old with COVID-19, enrolled during active disease.

J is TRBJ2-1 and V is TRBV5-1; 11 positions agree with TRBD1. Looked up from germline, CDR1 is SGHRS and CDR2 is YFSETQ. Trimming at V came to 4 bases and at J to 7 bases, leaving 7 bases not matched to a gene. This CDR3 comprises 15 residues. For the CDR3, the DNA is TGCGCCAGCAGCAGCCGGGACAGGGGGTGGAATGAGCAGTTCTTC. This codes for CASSSRDRGWNEQFF.

V usage is TRBV7-3 and J usage is TRBJ2-2, with 9 bases fitting TRBD2. V was clipped by 4 bases and J by 5 bases; unmatched bases: 5. Germline CDR1 and CDR2: SGHTA and FQGTGA. This CDR3 region has 15 residues. The CDR3 DNA is TGTGCCAGCAGCTCTCAGCGGGGGGAAACCGGGGAGCTGTTTTTT. Translated: CASSSQRGETGELFF. The entire variable domain, with the rest obtained from reference TRBV7-3 and TRBJ2-2, is as follows: GAGVSQTPSNKVTEKGKYVELRCDPISGHTALYWYRQSLGQGPEFLIYFQGTGAADDSGLPNDRFFAVRPEGSVSTLKIQRTERGDSAVYLCASSSQRGETGELFFGEGSRLTVL.

The rearrangement links TRBV2 to TRBJ2-2; 7 nucleotides agree with TRBD1. V shed 3 bases and J 4 bases; nucleotides not matched to a gene: 5. Germline V gene data show CDR1 as SNHLY and CDR2 as FYNNEI. The CDR3 is 15 residues long. CDR3 sequence (DNA): TGTGCCAGCAGTGACTTGACAGGGTCCACCGGGGAGCTGTTTTTT. This translates into CASSDLTGSTGELFF.

The CDR3 is CASSIAVSPDTQYF. The CDR3 nucleotides are TGCGCCAGCAGCATAGCAGTCAGCCCAGATACGCAGTATTTT. The V call is TRBV5-1, the J call TRBJ2-3, with D unclear. V lost 4 bases, J lost 4 bases, and 13 bases lay in between. Germline-derived CDR1 and CDR2 are SGHRS and YFSETQ. The CDR3 is 14 residues long.